Sequencing of this TCR beta chain was carried out in a study of regulatory T cells in long-lasting Graves disease. The sample holds a few counts of this clonotype. Sample time point: newly diagnosed GD, antithyroid drugs for less than 3 months. Following extraction of RNA from PBMCs, that RNA was used to make the TCR library. Arm-PCR of CDR3 regions and iRepertoire HTBI primers were used to build TCR beta libraries. From the multiplex PCR reads, TCRdb called clonotypes with MiXCR, one entry per CDR3 protein. The sample lists 400,000 to 500,000 distinct CDR3 sequences, 14% to 15% occurring once. Germline assignment: CDR1 MNHEY and CDR2 SVGAGI. The CDR3 runs to 16 residues. Trimming cost V 2 bases and J 3 bases; bases outside gene matches: 9. These data were likewise used in another study, on T cells in Graves' hyperthyroidism and ophthalmopathy. That study reports: Initially, a first-round RT-PCR of the TCR CDR3 employed the HTBI primer set.

This TCR was recovered from a woman aged 25 to 45 with Graves disease. Sample: peripheral blood mononuclear cells (PBMCs), taken at new diagnosis, from a patient treated with antithyroid drugs. The V and J genes are TRBV6-5 and TRBJ1-2, with 7 bases that match TRBD1. The CDR3 reads CASSYKSLDRDYGYTF. DNA for the CDR3: TGTGCCAGCAGTTACAAATCGTTAGACAGGGACTATGGCTACACCTTC.